This T cell receptor (beta chain) was recovered during a study of metastatic and nonmetastatic thyroid tumors. The overall study: The comparison covered peripheral blood and tumor or nodule tissue in malignant and benign thyroid patients.

On this clone: Antigen specificity is unknown.

J was trimmed by 7 bases and V by 2 bases; bases with no gene match: 6. Germline CDR1 and CDR2: LGHNA and YSLEER. This CDR3 comprises 16 residues. Ahead of thyroid surgery, no patient had received treatment of any kind. Study-level findings and limits: The reported finding was significantly higher TCR beta diversity in malignant thyroid tumors relative to benign nodules, in blood and tumor.

Original analysis: Researchers built a distant-metastasis classifier for papillary thyroid cancer that drew on CDR3 differences across clinicopathological groups. TCRdb reprocessed the PCR reads using MiXCR. TCRdb assigned the V and J calls; the authors' analysis was not used. The table includes some 25,000 clones, 14% to 15% detected once. The chain employs TRBV4-3 and TRBJ1-4; TRBD1 matches 11 bases. The receptor was derived from a female donor with papillary thyroid cancer or a benign thyroid nodule (not recorded which). Some clones in this sample may be carry-over from other donors' samples. Sequences were obtained from blood. The DNA for the CDR3 is TGCGCCAGCAGCCAATGGGGACAGGGGGGCGGTGAAAAACTGTTTTTT. It encodes CASSQWGQGGGEKLFF.